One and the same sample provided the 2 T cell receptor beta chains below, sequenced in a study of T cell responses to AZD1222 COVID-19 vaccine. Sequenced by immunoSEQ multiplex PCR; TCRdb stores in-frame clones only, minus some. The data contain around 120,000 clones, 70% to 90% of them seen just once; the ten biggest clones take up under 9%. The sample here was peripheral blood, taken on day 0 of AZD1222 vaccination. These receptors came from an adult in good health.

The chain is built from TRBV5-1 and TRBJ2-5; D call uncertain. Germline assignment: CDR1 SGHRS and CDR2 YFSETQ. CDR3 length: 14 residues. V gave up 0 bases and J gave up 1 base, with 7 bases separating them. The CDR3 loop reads CASSLAQPQETQYF. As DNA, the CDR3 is TGCGCCAGCAGCTTGGCACAACCCCAAGAGACCCAGTACTTC.

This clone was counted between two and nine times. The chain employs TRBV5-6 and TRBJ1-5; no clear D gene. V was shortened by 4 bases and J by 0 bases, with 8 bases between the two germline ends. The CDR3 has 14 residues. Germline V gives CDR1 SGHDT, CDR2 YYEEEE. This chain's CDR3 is CASSLPGSNQPQHF. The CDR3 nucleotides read TGTGCCAGCAGCCTACCCGGTAGCAATCAGCCCCAGCATTTT.